A selection of T cell receptor beta chains follows, all from one sample in a study of Ad26.COV2.S vaccination and SARS-CoV-2 variants. The method was immunoSEQ multiplex PCR; TCRdb's version includes in-frame clones alone and lacks a portion of them. The sample lists about half a million clones, about 89% occurring once. This specimen consisted of peripheral blood, obtained in a trial of Ad26.COV2.S vaccine versus placebo. Receptors originate from a person aged 18-60 years who received the Ad26.COV2.S COVID-19 vaccine or a placebo. CDR3s include the opening cysteine and the closing phenylalanine or tryptophan. The order of the fields is D gene, J gene, V gene, clone size, CDR3 protein, CDR3 DNA. D genes are given only for firm matches. Only some rows state a clone size, as once, few, many or a class for expanded clones.

>.|TRBJ1-5|TRBV5-1|.
CASSFDGLSNQPQHF
TGCGCCAGCAGCTTTGACGGACTTAGCAATCAGCCCCAGCATTTT
>TRBD1|TRBJ1-6|TRBV10-3|.
CAISDRDSRSPLHF
TGTGCCATCAGTGACCGGGACAGCCGATCACCCCTCCACTTT
>TRBD1|TRBJ1-5|TRBV28|.
CASKTGSHQPQHF
TGTGCCAGTAAGACAGGGAGCCATCAGCCCCAGCATTTT
>.|TRBJ1-6|TRBV5-1|.
CASSLYGTDNNSPLHF
TGCGCCAGCAGCTTGTATGGGACGGATAATAATTCACCCCTCCACTTT
>.|TRBJ2-1|TRBV5-4|.
CASSPQWGGDFNEQFF
TGTGCCAGCAGCCCGCAATGGGGCGGGGATTTCAATGAGCAGTTCTTC
>.|TRBJ1-2|TRBV5-1|.
CASRRGGENYGYTF
TGCGCCAGCCGACGCGGTGGGGAGAACTATGGCTACACCTTC
>.|TRBJ1-5|TRBV2|.
CASSEGTYSNQPQHF
TGTGCCAGCAGTGAGGGGACTTATAGCAATCAGCCCCAGCATTTT
>.|TRBJ2-3|TRBV28|once
CASSFQAAGTDTQYF
TGTGCCAGCAGTTTCCAGGCGGCCGGCACAGATACGCAGTATTTT
>.|TRBJ1-5|TRBV18|.
CASSPGQNQPQHF
TGTGCCAGCTCACCGGGGCAGAATCAGCCCCAGCATTTT
>.|TRBJ2-2|TRBV28|.
CASRFLRATGELFF
TGTGCCAGCAGGTTCCTACGAGCTACCGGGGAGCTGTTTTTT
>TRBD1|TRBJ1-4|TRBV6-5|.
CASRRGQINEKLFF
TGTGCCAGCAGAAGGGGACAGATAAATGAAAAACTGTTTTTT
>.|TRBJ1-2|TRBV10-3|.
CAITPSGVDYGYTF
TGTGCCATCACCCCATCGGGTGTGGACTATGGCTACACCTTC
>.|TRBJ2-7|TRBV11-3|few
CATFRGPYHEQYF
TGTGCCACCTTCCGGGGACCTTACCACGAGCAGTACTTC
>.|TRBJ2-3|TRBV19|.
CASSIPGVDTQYF
TGTGCCAGTAGTATCCCGGGTGTAGATACGCAGTATTTT
>TRBD2|TRBJ2-3|TRBV18|.
CASSPPSGGAEGDTQYF
TGTGCCAGCTCACCCCCTAGCGGGGGGGCCGAGGGAGATACGCAGTATTTT